This TCR beta chain appears in the sequencing data of a study of blood T cell repertoires in COVID-19. Trimming removed 7 bases from V and 6 bases from J; junction bases left unmatched: 12. Germline CDR1 reads LNHDA; CDR2 reads SQIVND (reference sequence). The length of the CDR3 is 16 residues. Per the original methods: Reference gene primer amplification gave estimated nucleated cell counts. Profiling relied on immunoSEQ multiplex PCR, and the TCRdb table lists in-frame clones only, not all of them. V and J calls and clone size come straight from that table; D and trimming were deduced from the DNA. The table has about 150,000 clones, roughly 80% seen once.

This rearrangement joins TRBV19 to TRBJ1-4; 9 bases map to TRBD1. The clonotype originates from a man in his fifties or sixties with active or convalescent COVID-19. The specimen sequenced was peripheral blood. The CDR3 DNA follows: TGTGCCAGTACCGGAGGACAGGGGTGGGGAGATGAAAAACTGTTTTTT. Its translation: CASTGGQGWGDEKLFF.